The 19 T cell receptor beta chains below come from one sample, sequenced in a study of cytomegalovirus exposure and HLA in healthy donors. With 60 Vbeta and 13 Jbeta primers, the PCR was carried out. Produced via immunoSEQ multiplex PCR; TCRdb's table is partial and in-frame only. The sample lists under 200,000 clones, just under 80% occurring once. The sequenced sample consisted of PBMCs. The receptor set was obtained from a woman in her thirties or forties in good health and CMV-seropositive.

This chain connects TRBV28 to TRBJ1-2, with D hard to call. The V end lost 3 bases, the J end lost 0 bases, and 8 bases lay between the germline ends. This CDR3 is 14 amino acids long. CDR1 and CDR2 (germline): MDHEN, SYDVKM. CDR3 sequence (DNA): TGTGCCAGCAGTTTCGGTGGAGCTAACTATGGCTACACCTTC. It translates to CASSFGGANYGYTF.

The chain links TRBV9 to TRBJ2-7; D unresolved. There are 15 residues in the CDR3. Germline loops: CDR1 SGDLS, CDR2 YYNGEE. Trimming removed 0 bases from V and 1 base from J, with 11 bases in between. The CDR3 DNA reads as TGTGCCAGCAGCGTAGCGTCAGGAATGTCCTACGAGCAGTACTTC. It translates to CASSVASGMSYEQYF. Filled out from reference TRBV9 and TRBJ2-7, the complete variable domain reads DSGVTQTPKHLITATGQRVTLRCSPRSGDLSVYWYQQSLDQGLQFLIQYYNGEERAKGNILERFSAQQFPDLHSELNLSSLELGDSALYFCASSVASGMSYEQYFGPGTRLTVT.

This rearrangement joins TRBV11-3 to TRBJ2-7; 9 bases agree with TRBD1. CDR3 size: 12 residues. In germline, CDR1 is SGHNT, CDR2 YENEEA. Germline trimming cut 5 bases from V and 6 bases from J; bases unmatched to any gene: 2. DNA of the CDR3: TGTGCCAGCAGCCACAGGGGGCGCGAGCAGTACTTC. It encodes CASSHRGREQYF.

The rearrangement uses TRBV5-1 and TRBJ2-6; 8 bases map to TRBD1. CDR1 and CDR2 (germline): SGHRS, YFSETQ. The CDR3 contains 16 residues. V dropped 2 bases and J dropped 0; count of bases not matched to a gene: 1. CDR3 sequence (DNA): TGCGCCAGCAGCTTCGACAGGGGCTCTGGGGCCAACGTCCTGACTTTC. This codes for CASSFDRGSGANVLTF.

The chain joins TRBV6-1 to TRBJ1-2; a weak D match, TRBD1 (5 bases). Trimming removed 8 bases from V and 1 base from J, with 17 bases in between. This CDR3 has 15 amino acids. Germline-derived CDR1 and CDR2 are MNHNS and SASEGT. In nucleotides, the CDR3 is TGTGCCAGCCGTATCCGGGGGAACCTTAACTATGGCTACACCTTC. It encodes CASRIRGNLNYGYTF.

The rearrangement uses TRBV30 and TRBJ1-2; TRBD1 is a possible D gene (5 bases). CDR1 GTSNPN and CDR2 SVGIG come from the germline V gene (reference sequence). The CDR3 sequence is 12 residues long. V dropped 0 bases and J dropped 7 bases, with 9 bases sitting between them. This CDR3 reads CAWSVRGVGYTF. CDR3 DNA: TGTGCCTGGAGTGTACGGGGGGTTGGCTACACCTTC.

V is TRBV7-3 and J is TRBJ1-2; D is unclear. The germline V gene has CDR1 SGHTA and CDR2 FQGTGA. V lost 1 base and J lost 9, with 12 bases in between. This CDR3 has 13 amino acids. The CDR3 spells CASSLSSTNSYTF. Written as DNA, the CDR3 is TGTGCCAGCAGCTTAAGTTCAACTAACAGCTACACCTTC.

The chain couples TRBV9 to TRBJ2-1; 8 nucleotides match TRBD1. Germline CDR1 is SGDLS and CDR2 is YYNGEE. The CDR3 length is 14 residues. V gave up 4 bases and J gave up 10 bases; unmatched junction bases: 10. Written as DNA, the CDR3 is TGTGCCAGCAGCATAACGACAGGGGATGGGGAGCAGTTCTTC. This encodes CASSITTGDGEQFF.

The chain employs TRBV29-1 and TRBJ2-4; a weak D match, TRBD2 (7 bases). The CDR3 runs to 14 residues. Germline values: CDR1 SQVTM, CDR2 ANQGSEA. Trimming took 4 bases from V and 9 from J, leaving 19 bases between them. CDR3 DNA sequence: TGCAGCGTTGCACTCGCGGGGGCAACACTCATTCAGTACTTC. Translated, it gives CSVALAGATLIQYF. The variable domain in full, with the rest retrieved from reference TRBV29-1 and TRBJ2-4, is SAVISQKPSRDICQRGTSLTIQCQVDSQVTMMFWYRQQPGQSLTLIATANQGSEATYESGFVIDKFPISRPNLTFSTLTVSNMSPEDSSIYLCSVALAGATLIQYFGAGTRLSVL.

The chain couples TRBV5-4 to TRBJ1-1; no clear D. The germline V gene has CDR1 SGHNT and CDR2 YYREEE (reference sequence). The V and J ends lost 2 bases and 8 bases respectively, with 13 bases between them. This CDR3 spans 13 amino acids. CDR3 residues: CASSFRGPGEAFF. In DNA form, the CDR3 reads TGTGCCAGCAGCTTCCGTGGTCCCGGGGAAGCTTTCTTT.

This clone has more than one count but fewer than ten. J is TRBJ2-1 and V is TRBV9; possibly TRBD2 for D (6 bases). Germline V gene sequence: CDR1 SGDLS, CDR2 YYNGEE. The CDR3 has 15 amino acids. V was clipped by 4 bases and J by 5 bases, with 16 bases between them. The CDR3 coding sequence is TGTGCCAGCAGCCCCTCCGGGGGAAGGAACAATGAGCAGTTCTTC. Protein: CASSPSGGRNNEQFF.

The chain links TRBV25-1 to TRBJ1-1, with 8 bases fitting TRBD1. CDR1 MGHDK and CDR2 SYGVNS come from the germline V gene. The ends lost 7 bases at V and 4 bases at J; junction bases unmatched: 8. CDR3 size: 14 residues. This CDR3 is CASKTTGALTEAFF. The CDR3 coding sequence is TGTGCCAGCAAAACGACAGGGGCCCTCACTGAAGCTTTCTTT.

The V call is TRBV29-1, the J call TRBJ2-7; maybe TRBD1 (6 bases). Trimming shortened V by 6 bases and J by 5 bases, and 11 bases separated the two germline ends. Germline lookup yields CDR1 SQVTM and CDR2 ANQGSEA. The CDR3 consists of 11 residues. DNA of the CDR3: TGCAGCGTAGCTACAGGGAACGAGCAGTACTTC. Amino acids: CSVATGNEQYF.

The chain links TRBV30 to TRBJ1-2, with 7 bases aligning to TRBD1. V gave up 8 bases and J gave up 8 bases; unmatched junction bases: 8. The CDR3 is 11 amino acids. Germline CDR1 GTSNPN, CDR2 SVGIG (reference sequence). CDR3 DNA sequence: TGTGCCCGAACAGGGGAGCGGGGCTACACCTTC. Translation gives CARTGERGYTF.

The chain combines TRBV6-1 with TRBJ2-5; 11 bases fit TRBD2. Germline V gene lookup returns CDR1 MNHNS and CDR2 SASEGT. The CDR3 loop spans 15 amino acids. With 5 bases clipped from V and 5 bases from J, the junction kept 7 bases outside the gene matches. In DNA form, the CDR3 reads TGTGCCAGCAGTCAGACTAGCGGGGTGAGGGAGACCCAGTACTTC. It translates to CASSQTSGVRETQYF.

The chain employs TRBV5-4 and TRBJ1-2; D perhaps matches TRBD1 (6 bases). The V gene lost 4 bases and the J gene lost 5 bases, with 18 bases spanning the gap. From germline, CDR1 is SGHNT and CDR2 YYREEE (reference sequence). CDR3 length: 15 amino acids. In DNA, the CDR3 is TGTGCCAGCAGCCGCCGAGGGGGATCCCATTATGGCTACACCTTC. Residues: CASSRRGGSHYGYTF. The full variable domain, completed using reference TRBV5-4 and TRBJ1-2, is ETGVTQSPTHLIKTRGQQVTLRCSSQSGHNTVSWYQQALGQGPQFIFQYYREEENGRGNFPPRFSGLQFPNYSSELNVNALELDDSALYLCASSRRGGSHYGYTFGSGTRLTVV.

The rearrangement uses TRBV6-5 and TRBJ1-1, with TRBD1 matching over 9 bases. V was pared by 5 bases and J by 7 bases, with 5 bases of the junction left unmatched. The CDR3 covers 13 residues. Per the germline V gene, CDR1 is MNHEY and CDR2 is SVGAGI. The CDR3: CASSQTTGGEAFF. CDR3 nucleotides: TGTGCCAGCAGTCAAACGACAGGGGGTGAAGCTTTCTTT.

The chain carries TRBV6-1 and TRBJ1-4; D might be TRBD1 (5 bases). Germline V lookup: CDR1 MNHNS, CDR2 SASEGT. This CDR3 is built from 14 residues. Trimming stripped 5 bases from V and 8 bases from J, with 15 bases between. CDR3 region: CASSLGEVGEKLFF. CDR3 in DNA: TGTGCCAGCAGTTTGGGGGAGGTCGGGGAAAAACTGTTTTTT.

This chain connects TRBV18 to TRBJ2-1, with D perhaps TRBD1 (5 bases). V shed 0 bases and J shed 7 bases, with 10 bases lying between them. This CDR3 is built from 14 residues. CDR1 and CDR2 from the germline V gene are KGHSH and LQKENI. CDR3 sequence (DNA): TGTGCCAGCTCACCACCAAGCAGGGCGAATGAGCAGTTCTTC. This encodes CASSPPSRANEQFF.